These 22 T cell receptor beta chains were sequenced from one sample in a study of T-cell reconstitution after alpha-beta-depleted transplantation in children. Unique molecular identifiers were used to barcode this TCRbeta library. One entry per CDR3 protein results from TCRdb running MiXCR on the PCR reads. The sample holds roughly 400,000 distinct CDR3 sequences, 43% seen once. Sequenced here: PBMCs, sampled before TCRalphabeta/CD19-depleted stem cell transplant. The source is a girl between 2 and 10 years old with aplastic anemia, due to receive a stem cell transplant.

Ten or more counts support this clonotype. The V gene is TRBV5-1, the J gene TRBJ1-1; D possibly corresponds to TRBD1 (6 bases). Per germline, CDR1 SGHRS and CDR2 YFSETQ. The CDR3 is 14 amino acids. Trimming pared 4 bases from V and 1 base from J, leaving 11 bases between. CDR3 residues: CASSIMDRNTEAFF. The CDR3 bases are TGCGCCAGCAGCATAATGGACAGGAACACTGAAGCTTTCTTT.

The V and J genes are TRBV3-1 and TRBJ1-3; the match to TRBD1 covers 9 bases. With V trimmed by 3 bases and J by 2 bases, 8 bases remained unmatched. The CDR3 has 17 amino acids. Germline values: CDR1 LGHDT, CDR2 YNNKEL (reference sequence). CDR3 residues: CASSQWTGVGAGNTIYF. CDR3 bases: TGTGCCAGCAGCCAGTGGACAGGGGTAGGGGCTGGAAACACCATATATTTT.

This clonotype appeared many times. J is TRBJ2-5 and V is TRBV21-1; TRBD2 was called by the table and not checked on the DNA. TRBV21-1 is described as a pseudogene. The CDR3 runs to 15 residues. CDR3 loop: CASSKGTSGSWTQYF. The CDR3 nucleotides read TGTGCCAGCAGCAAAGGGACTAGCGGGAGCTGGACCCAGTACTTC.

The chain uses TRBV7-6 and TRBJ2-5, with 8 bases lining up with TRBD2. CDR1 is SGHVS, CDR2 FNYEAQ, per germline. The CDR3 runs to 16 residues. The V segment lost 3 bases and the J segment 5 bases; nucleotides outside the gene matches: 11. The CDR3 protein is CASSFGTRAVWETQYF. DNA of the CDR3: TGTGCCAGCAGCTTCGGGACTAGAGCCGTCTGGGAGACCCAGTACTTC.

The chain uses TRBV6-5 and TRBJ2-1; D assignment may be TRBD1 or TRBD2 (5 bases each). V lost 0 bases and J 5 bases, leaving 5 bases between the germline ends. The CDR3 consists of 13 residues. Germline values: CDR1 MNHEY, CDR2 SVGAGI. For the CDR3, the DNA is TGTGCCAGCAGTTACTCGGGGGACAATGAGCAGTTCTTC. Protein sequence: CASSYSGDNEQFF.

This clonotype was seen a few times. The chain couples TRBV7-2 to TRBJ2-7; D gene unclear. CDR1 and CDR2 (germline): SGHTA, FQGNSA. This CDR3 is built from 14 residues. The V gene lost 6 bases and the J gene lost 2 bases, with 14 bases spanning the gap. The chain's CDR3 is CASRELGFPYEQYF. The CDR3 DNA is TGTGCCAGCAGGGAGCTGGGGTTCCCCTACGAGCAGTACTTC.

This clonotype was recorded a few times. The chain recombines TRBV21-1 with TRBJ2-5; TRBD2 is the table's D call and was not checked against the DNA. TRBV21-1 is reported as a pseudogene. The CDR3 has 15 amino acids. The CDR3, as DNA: TGTGCCAGCAGCAAGGGATTAGCGGGAAAAGAGACCCAGTACTTC. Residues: CASSKGLAGKETQYF.

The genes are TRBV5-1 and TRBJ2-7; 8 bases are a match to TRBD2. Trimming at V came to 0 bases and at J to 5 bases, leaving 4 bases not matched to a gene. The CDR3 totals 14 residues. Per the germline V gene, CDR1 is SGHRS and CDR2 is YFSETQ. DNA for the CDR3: TGCGCCAGCAGCTTGGTTAGCGGGGATGACGAGCAGTACTTC. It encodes CASSLVSGDDEQYF.

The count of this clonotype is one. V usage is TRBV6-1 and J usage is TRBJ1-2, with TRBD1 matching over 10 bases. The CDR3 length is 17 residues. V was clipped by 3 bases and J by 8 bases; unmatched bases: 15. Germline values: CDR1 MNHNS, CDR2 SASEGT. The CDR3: CASSDSVRTGGQKGYTF. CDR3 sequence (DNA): TGTGCCAGCAGTGATTCCGTCCGGACAGGGGGACAGAAAGGCTACACCTTC.

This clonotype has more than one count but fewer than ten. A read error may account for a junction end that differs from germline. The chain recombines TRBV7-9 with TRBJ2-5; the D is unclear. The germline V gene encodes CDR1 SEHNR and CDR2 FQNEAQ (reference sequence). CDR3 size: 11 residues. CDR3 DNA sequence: TGTGCCAGCAGCCCTGGGCCAGATCCACACTTC. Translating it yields CASSPGPDPHF.

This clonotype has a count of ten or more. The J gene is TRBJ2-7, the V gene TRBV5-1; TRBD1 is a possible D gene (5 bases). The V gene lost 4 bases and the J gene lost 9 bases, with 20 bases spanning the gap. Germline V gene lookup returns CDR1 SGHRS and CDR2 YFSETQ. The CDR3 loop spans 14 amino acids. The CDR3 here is CASSQKSDKLGQYF. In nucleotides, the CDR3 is TGCGCCAGCAGCCAAAAGTCGGACAAATTGGGGCAGTACTTC.

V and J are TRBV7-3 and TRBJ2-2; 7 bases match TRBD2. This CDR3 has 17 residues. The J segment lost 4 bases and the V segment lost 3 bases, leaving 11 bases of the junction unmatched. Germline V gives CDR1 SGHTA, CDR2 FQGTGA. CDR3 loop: CASSFSTSESSTGELFF. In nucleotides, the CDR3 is TGTGCCAGCAGCTTTTCTACTAGCGAATCAAGCACCGGGGAGCTGTTTTTT.

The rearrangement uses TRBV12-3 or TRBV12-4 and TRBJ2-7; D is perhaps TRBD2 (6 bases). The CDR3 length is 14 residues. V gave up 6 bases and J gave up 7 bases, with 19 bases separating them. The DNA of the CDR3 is TGTGCCAGCAGCTATAGGCCCAATAGCGGAGAGCAGTACTTC. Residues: CASSYRPNSGEQYF.

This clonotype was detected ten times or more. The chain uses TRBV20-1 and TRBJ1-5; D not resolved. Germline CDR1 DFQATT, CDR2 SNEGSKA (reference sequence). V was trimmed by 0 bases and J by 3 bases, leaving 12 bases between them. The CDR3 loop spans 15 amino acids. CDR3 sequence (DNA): TGCAGTGCTAGAGATGGAGGGAGGAACAATCAGCCCCAGCATTTT. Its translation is CSARDGGRNNQPQHF.

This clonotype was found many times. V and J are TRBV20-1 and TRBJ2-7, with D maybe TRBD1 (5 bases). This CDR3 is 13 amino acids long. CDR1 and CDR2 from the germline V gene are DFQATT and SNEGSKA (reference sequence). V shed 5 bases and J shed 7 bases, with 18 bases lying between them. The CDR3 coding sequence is TGCAGTGCTCACGACAGCCCCCTGGCTGAGCAGTACTTC. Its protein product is CSAHDSPLAEQYF.

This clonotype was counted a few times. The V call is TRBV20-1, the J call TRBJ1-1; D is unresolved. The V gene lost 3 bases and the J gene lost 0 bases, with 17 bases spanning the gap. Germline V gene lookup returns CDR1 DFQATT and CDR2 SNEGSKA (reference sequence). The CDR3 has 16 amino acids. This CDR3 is CSASRRSPYMNTEAFF. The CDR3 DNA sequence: TGCAGTGCTAGTCGCCGGTCCCCCTACATGAACACTGAAGCTTTCTTT.

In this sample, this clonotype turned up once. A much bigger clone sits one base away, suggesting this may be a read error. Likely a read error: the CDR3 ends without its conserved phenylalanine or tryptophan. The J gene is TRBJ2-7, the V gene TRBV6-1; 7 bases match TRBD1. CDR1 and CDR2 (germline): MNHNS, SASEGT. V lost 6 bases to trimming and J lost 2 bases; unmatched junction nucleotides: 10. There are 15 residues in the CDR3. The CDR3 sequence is CASRDLRQGAYEQYS. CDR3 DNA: TGTGCCAGCAGGGACCTCCGGCAGGGGGCCTACGAGCAGTACTCC.

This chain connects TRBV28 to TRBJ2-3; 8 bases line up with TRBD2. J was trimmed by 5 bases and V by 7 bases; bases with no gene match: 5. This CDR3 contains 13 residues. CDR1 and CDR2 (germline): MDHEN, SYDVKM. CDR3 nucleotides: TGTGCCAGCACAGGCGGGGGGCGAGATACGCAGTATTTT. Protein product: CASTGGGRDTQYF.

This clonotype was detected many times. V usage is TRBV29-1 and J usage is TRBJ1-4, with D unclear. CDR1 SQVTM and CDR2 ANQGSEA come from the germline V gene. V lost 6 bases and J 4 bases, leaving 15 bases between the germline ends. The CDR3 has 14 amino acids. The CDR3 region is CSVGRSSDNEKLFF. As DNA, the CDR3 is TGCAGCGTCGGTAGGAGTAGCGATAATGAAAAACTGTTTTTT.

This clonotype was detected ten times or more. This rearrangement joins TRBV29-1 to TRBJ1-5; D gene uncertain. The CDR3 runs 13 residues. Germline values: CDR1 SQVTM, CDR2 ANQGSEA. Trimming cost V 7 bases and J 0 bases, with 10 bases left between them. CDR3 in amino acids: CSAAGLSNQPQHF. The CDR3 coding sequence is TGCAGCGCCGCAGGCCTTAGCAATCAGCCCCAGCATTTT. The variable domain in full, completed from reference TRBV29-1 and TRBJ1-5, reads SAVISQKPSRDICQRGTSLTIQCQVDSQVTMMFWYRQQPGQSLTLIATANQGSEATYESGFVIDKFPISRPNLTFSTLTVSNMSPEDSSIYLCSAAGLSNQPQHFGDGTRLSIL.

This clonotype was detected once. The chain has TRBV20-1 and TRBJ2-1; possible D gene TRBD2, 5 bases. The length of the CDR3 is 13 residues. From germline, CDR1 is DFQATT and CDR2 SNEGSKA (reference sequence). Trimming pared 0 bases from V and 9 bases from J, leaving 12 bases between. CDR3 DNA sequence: TGCAGTGCTAGAGATAAACTAGAGATTGAGCAGTTCTTC. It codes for CSARDKLEIEQFF.

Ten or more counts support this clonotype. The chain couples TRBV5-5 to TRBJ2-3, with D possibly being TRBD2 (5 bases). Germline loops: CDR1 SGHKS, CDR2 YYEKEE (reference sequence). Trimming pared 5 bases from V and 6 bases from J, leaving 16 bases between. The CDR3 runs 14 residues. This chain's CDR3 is CASSWRTDYDTQYF. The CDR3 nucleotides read TGTGCCAGCAGTTGGCGGACCGACTATGATACGCAGTATTTT.